This is a list of T cell receptor beta chains from one sample in a study of CD8+ T cells in alopecia areata. The repertoire was sequenced with immunoSEQ multiplex PCR; TCRdb's copy has only in-frame clones and lacks some. The sample lists 150,000 to 200,000 clones; 50% to 70% were seen once. This material consisted of CD4+ T cells sorted from blood, taken at week 0. The receptors shown here come from a human donor with alopecia areata. Both conserved end residues are part of each CDR3. D genes are given only for firm matches. Clone size is stated in some rows and not others, as once, few, many or a class when expanded.

j_gene,abundance,v_gene,d_gene,CDR3aa,CDR3nt
TRBJ2-5,-,TRBV5-4,TRBD2,CASRAGGPQETQYF,TGTGCCAGCCGGGCGGGGGGGCCTCAAGAGACCCAGTACTTC
TRBJ1-4,-,TRBV25-1,TRBD1,CASSDIGTGDWGEKLFF,TGTGCCAGCAGTGATATCGGGACAGGGGATTGGGGTGAAAAACTGTTTTTT
TRBJ2-1,-,TRBV9,-,CASSVLPDDNEQFF,TGTGCCAGCAGCGTCTTACCCGACGACAATGAGCAGTTCTTC
TRBJ1-2,-,TRBV25-1,-,CASSGENGYTF,TGTGCCAGCAGTGGAGAGAATGGCTACACCTTC
TRBJ1-5,few,TRBV2,-,CASSEESNQPQHF,TGTGCCAGCAGTGAGGAGAGCAATCAGCCCCAGCATTTT
TRBJ2-4,once,TRBV6-6,TRBD1,CASSRDRDGNIQYF,TGTGCCAGCAGTCGCGACAGGGATGGAAACATTCAGTACTTC
TRBJ1-1,-,TRBV4-1,-,CASSQDRVPPPNTEAFF,TGCGCCAGCAGCCAAGATCGTGTACCCCCACCTAACACTGAAGCTTTCTTT
TRBJ2-5,few,TRBV7-8,-,CASSSRTAETQYF,TGTGCCAGCAGCTCGAGGACGGCAGAGACCCAGTACTTC
TRBJ2-3,few,TRBV29-1,-,CSVEIIDTQYF,TGCAGCGTTGAGATAATAGATACGCAGTATTTT
TRBJ1-5,-,TRBV30,-,CAWSPQGDQPQHF,TGTGCCTGGAGTCCCCAGGGAGACCAGCCCCAGCATTTT
TRBJ1-5,-,TRBV30,-,CACSGPSGQPQHF,TGTGCCTGTTCCGGGCCCTCAGGACAGCCCCAGCATTTT
TRBJ2-2,-,TRBV4-1,TRBD1,CASRTAPGTGGGGELFF,TGCGCCAGCAGGACTGCACCCGGGACAGGGGGCGGCGGGGAGCTGTTTTTT
TRBJ2-1,-,TRBV29-1,TRBD2,CSETSGYNEQFF,TGCAGCGAGACTAGCGGCTACAATGAGCAGTTCTTC
TRBJ2-1,few,TRBV6-5,TRBD2,CASRGGGLYNEQFF,TGTGCCAGCAGGGGCGGGGGGTTGTACAATGAGCAGTTCTTC
TRBJ2-4,-,TRBV9,-,CASSGGQGYIQYF,TGTGCCAGCAGCGGGGGCCAAGGGTACATTCAGTACTTC
TRBJ1-2,-,TRBV4-1,-,CASSQVNRVWHGYTF,TGCGCCAGCAGCCAAGTAAACAGGGTATGGCATGGCTACACCTTC
TRBJ1-1,few,TRBV5-6,-,CASSWGTSPNTEAFF,TGTGCCAGCAGCTGGGGGACATCCCCGAACACTGAAGCTTTCTTT
TRBJ1-4,-,TRBV19,-,CASSVTRGRNEKLFF,TGTGCCAGTAGTGTGACCAGGGGACGAAATGAAAAACTGTTTTTT
TRBJ1-2,-,TRBV29-1,TRBD1,CSVHATGGADYGYTF,TGCAGCGTCCACGCCACAGGGGGCGCAGACTATGGCTACACCTTC
TRBJ2-5,-,TRBV29-1,TRBD2,CSVAGGRETQYF,TGCAGCGTGGCCGGGGGGAGGGAGACCCAGTACTTC
TRBJ1-5,-,TRBV12-5,TRBD1,CASSLDRVNQPQHF,TGTGCTTCGTCCCTGGACAGGGTCAATCAGCCCCAGCATTTT
TRBJ1-4,few,TRBV5-1,TRBD1,CASRMGQAGEKLFF,TGCGCCAGCAGGATGGGACAGGCGGGGGAAAAACTGTTTTTT
TRBJ2-2,-,TRBV29-1,TRBD1,CSVALMGQGYTGELFF,TGCAGCGTTGCCCTAATGGGACAGGGGTACACCGGGGAGCTGTTTTTT
TRBJ2-7,-,TRBV25-1,-,CASSRIGFSYEQYF,TGTGCCAGCAGTCGGATCGGTTTCTCCTACGAGCAGTACTTC
TRBJ1-5,few,TRBV19,TRBD1,CASSRDRQGSNQPQHF,TGTGCCAGTAGCAGGGACCGACAGGGTTCCAATCAGCCCCAGCATTTT
TRBJ1-5,-,TRBV7-9,-,CASSDDGQPQHF,TGTGCCAGCAGCGACGATGGTCAGCCCCAGCATTTT
TRBJ1-6,-,TRBV30,-,CAWAVGRANNSPLHF,TGTGCCTGGGCGGTGGGCAGGGCGAATAATTCACCCCTCCACTTT
TRBJ1-1,-,TRBV29-1,-,CSVETQGFEAFF,TGCAGCGTTGAAACCCAGGGGTTTGAAGCTTTCTTT
TRBJ2-5,-,TRBV6-5,-,CASSGLVGPETQYF,TGTGCCAGCAGTGGTCTGGTGGGGCCAGAGACCCAGTACTTC
TRBJ1-6,-,TRBV9,-,CASSVEGRPPLHF,TGTGCCAGCAGCGTAGAGGGAAGGCCACCCCTCCACTTT
TRBJ2-3,many,TRBV6-6,-,CASRKGSSTDTQYF,TGTGCCAGCAGAAAGGGCTCTAGCACAGATACGCAGTATTTT
TRBJ1-5,-,TRBV19,TRBD1,CASSTGQSNQPQHF,TGTGCCAGTAGTACGGGACAGAGCAATCAGCCCCAGCATTTT
TRBJ2-7,few,TRBV29-1,-,CSVSPLGISYEQYF,TGCAGCGTCTCCCCCTTGGGGATATCCTACGAGCAGTACTTC
TRBJ1-6,-,TRBV6-1,TRBD1,CASGGLTGVDSPLHF,TGTGCCAGCGGAGGTTTGACAGGGGTGGATTCACCCCTCCACTTT
TRBJ1-1,-,TRBV30,-,CAWSVGQANTEAFF,TGTGCCTGGAGTGTGGGGCAGGCGAACACTGAAGCTTTCTTT
TRBJ1-2,-,TRBV6-5,-,CASSRDGSFRYGYTF,TGTGCCAGCAGCCGGGACGGTAGTTTCCGCTATGGCTACACCTTC
TRBJ1-5,few,TRBV30,-,CAWSGIGLDQPQHF,TGTGCCTGGAGTGGGATAGGGCTTGATCAGCCCCAGCATTTT
TRBJ1-1,-,TRBV15,-,CATSRAWDTEAFF,TGTGCCACCAGCAGAGCATGGGACACTGAAGCTTTCTTT
TRBJ2-7,-,TRBV28,-,CATNHRAYEQYF,TGTGCCACCAACCACAGGGCCTACGAGCAGTACTTC
TRBJ1-2,-,TRBV15,TRBD1,CATSTRTGHGYTF,TGTGCCACCAGCACTCGGACAGGACATGGCTACACCTTC
TRBJ2-5,-,TRBV5-1,-,CASSPNGRDDRRTQYF,TGCGCCAGCAGCCCGAACGGACGGGACGATCGGCGGACCCAGTACTTC
TRBJ2-3,few,TRBV5-1,TRBD2,CASSLGTSGVTDTQYF,TGCGCCAGCAGCTTGGGGACTAGCGGGGTCACAGATACGCAGTATTTT
TRBJ2-2,-,TRBV6-6,-,CASSSPGPELFF,TGTGCCAGCAGTTCGCCGGGACCAGAGCTGTTTTTT
TRBJ2-5,-,TRBV29-1,TRBD1,CSALGQYQETQYF,TGCAGCGCCCTGGGACAGTACCAAGAGACCCAGTACTTC
TRBJ1-2,few,TRBV19,-,CASSIGFGGVNYGYTF,TGTGCCAGTAGTATCGGGTTCGGAGGGGTTAACTATGGCTACACCTTC
TRBJ2-2,-,TRBV30,-,CAWKAETNTGELFF,TGTGCCTGGAAAGCAGAAACGAACACCGGGGAGCTGTTTTTT
TRBJ1-5,-,TRBV30,-,CAWSGYNQPQHF,TGTGCCTGGAGTGGGTACAATCAGCCCCAGCATTTT
TRBJ2-7,-,TRBV6-5,TRBD1,CASSRQGTTYEQYF,TGTGCCAGCAGCAGACAGGGAACCACCTACGAGCAGTACTTC
TRBJ2-7,-,TRBV29-1,TRBD2,CSVVGGADEQYF,TGCAGCGTTGTCGGGGGGGCGGACGAGCAGTACTTC
TRBJ2-5,-,TRBV5-1,-,CASSLDGETQYF,TGCGCCAGCAGCTTGGATGGGGAGACCCAGTACTTC
TRBJ2-7,-,TRBV2,TRBD1,CASSPRQGYGPYEQYF,TGTGCCAGCAGTCCTAGACAGGGATACGGCCCCTACGAGCAGTACTTC
TRBJ1-1,-,TRBV30,TRBD1,CAWSVRDRTMNTEAFF,TGTGCCTGGAGTGTTAGGGACAGGACTATGAACACTGAAGCTTTCTTT
TRBJ1-2,-,TRBV5-6,TRBD1,CASNRDRANYGYTF,TGTGCCAGCAACCGGGACAGGGCGAACTATGGCTACACCTTC
TRBJ1-1,-,TRBV19,-,CGSQDRLNTEAFF,TGTGGCAGCCAGGACAGATTGAACACTGAAGCTTTCTTT
TRBJ2-7,-,TRBV5-1,-,CASSARGVFYEQYF,TGCGCCAGCAGCGCTAGGGGGGTGTTCTACGAGCAGTACTTC